This TCR beta chain was captured by sequencing in a study of CD8 T cells in ankylosing spondylitis. Study conclusions and caveats: In ankylosing spondylitis blood, a motif of roughly eight highly homologous TCR beta variants appeared characteristic.

TCRdb reprocessed the 5' RACE reads via MiXCR and lists one record per CDR3 protein. This sample carries about 540,000 distinct CDR3 sequences, 12% of them seen once, and the ten largest clones take over 6.5%. The table lists this clonotype with many counts. Its antigen remains unidentified. Deletions cut 9 bases from V and 1 base from J, with 13 bases between. This CDR3 spans 13 amino acids. Germline V lookup: CDR1 SGHRS, CDR2 YFSETQ. Sequencing was done on a sample of blood, either unsorted or a sorted T cell fraction (not recorded which). The sequence came from a male donor with ankylosing spondylitis. The gene calls are TRBV5-1 and TRBJ1-1; maybe TRBD1 (5 bases). CDR3 DNA sequence: TGCGCCACCAGAATCACAGGGAACACTGAAGCTTTCTTT. Encoded protein: CATRITGNTEAFF. Drawing the rest from reference TRBV5-1 and TRBJ1-1, the complete variable domain is KAGVTQTPRYLIKTRGQQVTLSCSPISGHRSVSWYQQTPGQGLQFLFEYFSETQRNKGNFPGRFSGRQFSNSRSEMNVSTLELGDSALYLCATRITGNTEAFFGQGTRLTVV.